The present TCR beta chain was sequenced within a study of pediatric ulcerative colitis. Assay used: immunoSEQ multiplex PCR; TCRdb lists only in-frame clones, some missing. The sample records more than 50,000 clones, about 90% being singletons. This TCR was recovered from a boy under 18 who was a control in a study of pediatric ulcerative colitis. The sequenced material came from blood.

CDR3 DNA: TGTGCCTGGAGTCCGATACGGGCGGGGGCTCCCTCTGGGGCCAACGTCCTGACTTTC. Its protein is CAWSPIRAGAPSGANVLTF. This rearrangement joins TRBV30 to TRBJ2-6, with TRBD2 as a possible D gene (7 bases). The CDR3 sequence is 19 residues long. Trimming left V 2 bases short and J 0 bases short, with 20 bases between. Germline V gene data show CDR1 as GTSNPN and CDR2 as SVGIG (reference sequence).